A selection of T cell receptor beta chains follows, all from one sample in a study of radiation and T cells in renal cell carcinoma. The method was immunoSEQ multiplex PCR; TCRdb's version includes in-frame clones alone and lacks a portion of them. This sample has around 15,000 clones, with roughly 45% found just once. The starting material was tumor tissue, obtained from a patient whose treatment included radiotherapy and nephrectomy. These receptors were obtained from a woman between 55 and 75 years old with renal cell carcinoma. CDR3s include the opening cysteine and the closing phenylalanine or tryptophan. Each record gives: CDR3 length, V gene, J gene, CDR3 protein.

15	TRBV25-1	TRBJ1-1	CASSLTGRGGTEAFF
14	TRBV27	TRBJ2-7	CASSDTTQTYEQYF
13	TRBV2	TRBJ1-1	CASGTGVGTEAFF
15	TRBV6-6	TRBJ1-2	CASSYSMAVNYGYTF
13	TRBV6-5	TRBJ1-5	CASSYYSNQPQHF
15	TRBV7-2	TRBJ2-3	CASSLGGLATDTQYF
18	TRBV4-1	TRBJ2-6	CASSGWTEPQSRANVLTF
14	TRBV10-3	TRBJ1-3	CAIRRRTSGNTIYF
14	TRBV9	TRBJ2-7	CASSGGGQLTNQYF
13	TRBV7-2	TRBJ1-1	CASLTGRNTEAFF
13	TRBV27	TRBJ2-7	CASSLAATYEQYF
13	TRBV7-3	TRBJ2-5	CVSSWGSGETQYF
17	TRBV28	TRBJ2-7	CASSPPAGGTSSYEQYF
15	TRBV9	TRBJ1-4	CASSVGGNTNEKLFF
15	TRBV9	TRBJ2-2	CASSVEGSNTGELFF
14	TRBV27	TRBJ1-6	CASSLDRVNSPLHF
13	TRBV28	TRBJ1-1	CASSFRSGARAFF
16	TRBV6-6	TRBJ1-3	CASRPGSGGGGNTIYF
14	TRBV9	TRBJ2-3	CASSVGRTTDTQYF
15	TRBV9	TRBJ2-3	CASSVEGYGADTQYF
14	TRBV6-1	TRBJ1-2	CASSESGRLVGYTF
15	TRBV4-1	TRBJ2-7	CASSLRLTRSYEQYF
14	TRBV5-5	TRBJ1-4	CASSDGTGNEKLFF
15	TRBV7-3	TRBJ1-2	CASSPTGTGVHGYTF
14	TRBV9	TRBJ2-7	CASSGSGGIYEQYF
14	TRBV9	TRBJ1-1	CASSVDGGNTEAFF
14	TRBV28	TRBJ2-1	CASSLGAPNNEQFF
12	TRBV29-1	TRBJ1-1	CSARQGNTEAFF
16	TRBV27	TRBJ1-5	CASMVEGALGNQPQHF
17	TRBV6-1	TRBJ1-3	CASSEVAAGALGNTIYF
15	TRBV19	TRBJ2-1	CASSISPGLHNEQFF
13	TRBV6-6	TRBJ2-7	CASSYYPGYEQYF
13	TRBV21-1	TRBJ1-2	CASILSGGYGYTF
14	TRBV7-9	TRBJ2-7	CASSLGQGFYEQYF
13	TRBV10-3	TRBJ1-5	CAITDRADQPQHF
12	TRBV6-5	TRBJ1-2	CASLDRIHGYTF
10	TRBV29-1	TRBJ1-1	CSGLNTEAFF
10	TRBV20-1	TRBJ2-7	CSASAYEQYF